Below are 6 T cell receptor beta chains sequenced from a single sample in a study of blood T cells in healthy people across ages. With a J-beta primer mix and a sample-barcoded 5' primer, a second PCR ran about 7 to 12 cycles. One entry per CDR3 protein results from TCRdb running MiXCR on the 5' RACE reads. The sample shows roughly 860,000 distinct CDR3 sequences, approximately 67% of them seen only once. Sequencing was done on a sample of blood. These receptors were collected from a man under 40 in good health.

This clonotype was observed a single time. The V call is TRBV27, the J call TRBJ1-1; D not certain. This CDR3 spans 11 amino acids. Germline V gene sequence: CDR1 MNHEY, CDR2 SMNVEV (reference sequence). V dropped 8 bases and J dropped 4 bases, with 8 bases sitting between them. CDR3 in DNA: TGTGCCAGCGGGGTGACCACTGAAGCTTTCTTT. It encodes CASGVTTEAFF.

This clonotype was recorded many times. This chain uses TRBV5-1 with TRBJ1-2; 8 nucleotides match TRBD1. Germline CDR1 is SGHRS and CDR2 is YFSETQ. This CDR3 has 14 residues. The junction had 10 bases not matched to a gene; V was cut back by 4 bases and J by 8 bases. The DNA of the CDR3 is TGCGCCAGCAGCGTCACCTGGACAGGGAAAGGCTACACCTTC. Translated, it gives CASSVTWTGKGYTF. The complete variable domain, with remaining parts taken from reference TRBV5-1 and TRBJ1-2, reads KAGVTQTPRYLIKTRGQQVTLSCSPISGHRSVSWYQQTPGQGLQFLFEYFSETQRNKGNFPGRFSGRQFSNSRSEMNVSTLELGDSALYLCASSVTWTGKGYTFGSGTRLTVV.

This chain uses TRBV12-3 or TRBV12-4 with TRBJ1-1, with D unclear. This CDR3 has 13 amino acids. V was clipped by 3 bases and J by 1 base, with 6 bases between them. The CDR3 here is CASSFSENTEAFF. The CDR3 DNA sequence: TGTGCCAGCAGTTTCTCCGAGAACACTGAAGCTTTCTTT.

V gene TRBV20-1 combines with J gene TRBJ1-4; tentative D call: TRBD1 (5 bases). Trimming pared 1 base from V and 7 bases from J, leaving 13 bases between. The CDR3 has 14 residues. Per germline, CDR1 DFQATT and CDR2 SNEGSKA (reference sequence). The CDR3 nucleotides read TGCAGTGCTAGAGCGGGGGAATTTGGTGAAAAACTGTTTTTT. It translates to CSARAGEFGEKLFF.

This clonotype came up many times. The CDR3 region is CASSLRRGAETQYF. In nucleotides, the CDR3 is TGTGCCAGCAGTTTGCGCAGGGGGGCGGAGACCCAGTACTTC. The chain has TRBV28 and TRBJ2-5, with a weak D call TRBD1 (7 bases). The CDR3 is 14 residues long. Germline V gene sequence: CDR1 MDHEN, CDR2 SYDVKM. Trimming cost V 3 bases and J 5 bases, with 13 bases left between them.

A few counts support this clonotype. The rearrangement joins TRBV6-1 to TRBJ1-4; D remains unclear. The germline V and J ends were trimmed by 3 bases and 8 bases, with 13 bases remaining between them. Germline CDR1 is MNHNS and CDR2 is SASEGT. The CDR3 totals 14 residues. Here the CDR3 DNA reads TGTGCCAGCAGTGACGTCGGGTTGAGGGAAAAACTGTTTTTT. It is translated as CASSDVGLREKLFF.